This entry lists 7 T cell receptor beta chains sequenced from one sample in a study of T-cell reconstitution after alpha-beta-depleted transplantation in children. Unique molecular identifiers tagged the TCRbeta library. One entry per CDR3 protein, called by TCRdb with MiXCR from the PCR reads. The sample contains roughly 420,000 distinct CDR3 sequences, 15% to 20% of which appear only once. Sequencing was performed on PBMCs, mostly from graft donor cells, taken 360 days after TCRalphabeta/CD19-depleted stem cell transplant. All receptors derive from a boy under two years old who had a stem cell transplant for Wiskott-Aldrich syndrome, so the T cells may come from the graft donor.

This clonotype was recorded at least ten times. Its ends do not fully match the called genes, so a read error is possible. This chain uses TRBV5-1 with TRBJ1-1; D is undetermined. Per the germline V gene, CDR1 is SGHRS and CDR2 is YFSETQ. This CDR3 is 13 amino acids long. CDR3 nucleotides: TGTGCCAGCAGCTTCGGTGGGAACACTGAAGCTTTCTTT. Amino acid sequence: CASSFGGNTEAFF.

The sample holds a few counts of this clonotype. Mismatch with germline at one junction end may stem from a read error. This rearrangement joins TRBV20-1 to TRBJ2-3, with TRBD2 matching over 11 bases. CDR3 size: 12 residues. CDR1 DFQATT and CDR2 SNEGSKA come from the germline V gene (reference sequence). In DNA form, the CDR3 reads TGCAGTGCAAAATATAGCGGGAGGGCCGCGTGCTTT. Protein: CSAKYSGRAACF.

This chain uses TRBV7-8 with TRBJ2-7; D is unclear. Germline lookup yields CDR1 SGHVS and CDR2 FQNEAQ. Between the trimmed V and J ends, which lost 5 bases and 3 bases, there was a span of 11 bases. The CDR3 runs to 13 residues. CDR3 sequence reads: CASSRVGLYEQYF. The CDR3 nucleotides are TGTGCCAGCAGCCGGGTGGGTCTCTACGAGCAGTACTTC. Variable domain in full (rest from reference TRBV7-8 and TRBJ2-7): GAGVSQSPRYKVAKRGQDVALRCDPISGHVSLFWYQQALGQGPEFLTYFQNEAQLDKSGLPSDRFFAERPEGSVSTLKIQRTQQEDSAVYLCASSRVGLYEQYFGPGTRLTVT.

The chain has TRBV7-9 and TRBJ2-7; 7 bases match TRBD2. V dropped 5 bases and J dropped 4; count of bases not matched to a gene: 8. Germline V gives CDR1 SEHNR, CDR2 FQNEAQ (reference sequence). This CDR3 has 14 residues. The CDR3 bases are TGTGCCAGCAGCCACCGGGGAGGGGCATACGAGCAGTACTTC. It specifies CASSHRGGAYEQYF. The variable domain in full, completed from reference TRBV7-9 and TRBJ2-7, reads DTGVSQNPRHKITKRGQNVTFRCDPISEHNRLYWYRQTLGQGPEFLTYFQNEAQLEKSRLLSDRFSAERPKGSFSTLEIQRTEQGDSAMYLCASSHRGGAYEQYFGPGTRLTVT.

This clonotype was recorded a few times. J is TRBJ2-2 and V is TRBV5-1, with D unresolved. The germline V and J ends were trimmed by 3 bases and 1 base, with 13 bases remaining between them. This CDR3 contains 16 residues. Germline V gene sequence: CDR1 SGHRS, CDR2 YFSETQ. CDR3 protein: CASSSSGNGNTGELFF. The CDR3 nucleotides read TGCGCCAGCAGCTCAAGTGGAAATGGGAACACCGGGGAGCTGTTTTTT.

This sequence joins TRBV28 and TRBJ2-7, with a tentative D call TRBD2 (7 bases). With 3 bases removed from V and 3 bases from J, the gap between germline ends came to 12 bases. CDR1 MDHEN and CDR2 SYDVKM come from the germline V gene. This CDR3 has 14 residues. The CDR3 DNA reads TGTGCCAGCAGTTTCCGGGGGGCCCGCTACGAGCAGTACTTC. Protein product: CASSFRGARYEQYF.

There are a few counts of this clonotype. V is TRBV7-9 and J is TRBJ1-2; TRBD1 aligns across 8 bases. Germline V gene lookup returns CDR1 SEHNR and CDR2 FQNEAQ (reference sequence). V trimming: 5 bases; J trimming: 3 bases; junction bases outside the gene matches: 8. This CDR3 has 15 amino acids. The CDR3 spells CASSPRAGGDYGYTF. The CDR3 DNA follows: TGTGCCAGCAGCCCCCGGGCAGGGGGCGACTATGGCTACACCTTC.